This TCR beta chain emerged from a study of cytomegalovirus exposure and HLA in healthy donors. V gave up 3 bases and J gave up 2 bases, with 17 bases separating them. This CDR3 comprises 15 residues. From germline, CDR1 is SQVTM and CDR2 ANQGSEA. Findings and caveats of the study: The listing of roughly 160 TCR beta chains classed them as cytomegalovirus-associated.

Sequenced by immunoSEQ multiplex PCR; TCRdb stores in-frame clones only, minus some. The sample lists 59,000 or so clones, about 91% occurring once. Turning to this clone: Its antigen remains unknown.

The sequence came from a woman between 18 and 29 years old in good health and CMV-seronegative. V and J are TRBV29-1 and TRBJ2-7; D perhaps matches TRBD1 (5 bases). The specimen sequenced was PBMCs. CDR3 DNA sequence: TGCAGCGTTGACAGTACAGGTGGCAGTACCTACGAGCAGTACTTC. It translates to CSVDSTGGSTYEQYF.